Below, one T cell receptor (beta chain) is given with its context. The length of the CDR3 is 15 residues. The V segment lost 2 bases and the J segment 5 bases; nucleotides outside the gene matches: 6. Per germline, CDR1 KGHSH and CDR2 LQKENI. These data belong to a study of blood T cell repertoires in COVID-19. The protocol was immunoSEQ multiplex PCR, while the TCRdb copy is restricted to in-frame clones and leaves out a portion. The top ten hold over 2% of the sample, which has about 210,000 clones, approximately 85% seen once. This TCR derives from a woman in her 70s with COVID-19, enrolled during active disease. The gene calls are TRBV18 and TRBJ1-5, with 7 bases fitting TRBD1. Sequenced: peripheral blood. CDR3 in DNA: TGTGCCAGCTCACCATCAGCAGGGGGAGATCAGCCCCAGCATTTT. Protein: CASSPSAGGDQPQHF.